The sequence of this TCR beta chain was determined in a study of blood T cells in healthy people across ages (dated by TCRdb to about 2015). For the wider study: In model experiments, template switching captured about one uniquely barcoded TCR beta cDNA molecule for every two T cells. The study measured age-related changes in TCR beta repertoire diversity using deep sequencing normalized with unique cDNA molecular identifiers. The donors were split into four age groups: young (average approximately 16 years), middle-aged (nearly 40), aged (approximately 60) and long-lived (over 80). For two donors (one aged 18 to 29 and one aged 80 or older), the study analyzed two additional independent replicas of 1 million unique cDNA reads from the same blood draw.

What the authors observed across the whole study: Conclusive comparison of naive and antigen-experienced compartments was prevented by the profiling of bulk unsorted PBMCs. A strong correlation was found between observed TCR beta diversity and the percentage of naive T cells measured by flow cytometry. Estimates of total diversity based on one million sequenced T cells were regarded as lower bounds and as underestimates. The CMV infection status of donors was not known, potentially confounding age-related changes in expanded clonotypes. As age increased, observed TCR beta diversity per million T cells dropped in a roughly linear way, and a significant reduction was already evident by age about 40. Compared with the aged group, the long-lived group had more naive CD4+ T cells, fewer expanded clones and increased TCR diversity, suggesting age selection.

For this clonotype: What this receptor recognizes is not known. It has no much larger one-base neighbor in the sample; base qualities were not kept.

Receptor amplification or capture employed 5' RACE. The listed sequencing device is Illumina HiSeq 2500. The second PCR ran for about 6 to 11 cycles and used a J-beta primer mix along with a sample-barcoded 5' primer. Each TCR beta cDNA molecule received a unique molecular identifier from a template-switch 5' adaptor carrying 12 random nucleotides. At least 2.5 million CDR3-containing paired-end reads were obtained from each sample. First-strand cDNA was synthesized from all RNA with the Mint cDNA synthesis kit, primed by a TRBC-specific oligonucleotide. After uracil-DNA glycosylase treatment, a first 18-cycle PCR used universal primers M1SS and BC2_uni_R on all cDNA. The original methods were these. For normalization, 1 million high-quality reads, each with a distinct molecular identifier, were randomly selected from each sample. Reads sharing molecular identifiers were discarded rather than binned into consensus sequences. MiTCR, with a Q25 quality threshold and the strictest error-elimination algorithm, was used for CDR3 identification, clonotype clustering and error correction. A nonparametric unseen species model with Euler transformation was used to estimate a lower bound on total TCR beta diversity. TCRdb reprocessed the public reads (quality trimming at Q25 with fastp, clone calling with MiXCR) and kept in-frame beta chains. Entries that share a CDR3 protein sequence are merged under the most common genes and DNA. These V and J calls originate from TCRdb's pipeline instead of the authors' own analysis. Counted in this sample were 800,000 to 1,300,000 distinct CDR3 sequences; about 25% of them appeared once. The ten largest clones add up to around 0.75% of the sample.

The germline V gene supplies CDR1 SGHRS and CDR2 YFSETQ. There are 14 amino acids in the CDR3, from cysteine to phenylalanine inclusive. Only CDR3 DNA is held: 42 bases, read in frame from base 1. V and J are trimmed by 4 bases and 3 bases, and the gene matches miss 4 bases of the junction. Systemically healthy Caucasian individuals from Russia, 35 to 50 in total and aged roughly 6 to 95 years, were included as donors. Each donor gave approximately 9.3 milliliters of peripheral blood, collected into EDTA-treated Vacutainer tubes. Ficoll-Paque density-gradient centrifugation was used to isolate PBMCs, with at least 7 million per sample. Total RNA, at least 6 micrograms per sample, was extracted from PBMCs with Trizol reagent. For every donor, an aliquot of PBMCs went through flow cytometry to measure the percentages of naive CD45RAhigh/CD27high T cells. These records were also assigned to another study, of T cells of mothers and their children. Looking at the second paper: Nine systemically healthy Caucasian individuals, comprising three mothers and their six children, were included as donors. cDNA synthesis used all of the extracted RNA, with around 1.4 ug of RNA in each 15 ul reaction. In the second PCR, sample barcodes and 2-4 random nucleotides were introduced via the M1S primer. Each mother yielded over 8 million TCR beta CDR3 reads and each child 2.5 million to 3 million reads. TCR recombination output is similarly shaped by thymic selection in related and unrelated pairs, with a minor effect exerted by inherited differences. Normalized repertoire overlap was always slightly but never significantly higher in related than unrelated mother-child pairs. No persistent microchimeric T cell clones were detected, at a sensitivity of 90 to 100 clones per million clonotypes. To look for features that set related mother-child pairs apart from unrelated individuals, the researchers ran deep NGS to compare the TCR beta repertoires of mothers and children. On average, the children were 11 +/- 4 years old, while the mothers were approximately 41 +/- 4 years old. After adapters were ligated using NEBNext reagents, the libraries underwent 100+100 nt paired-end sequencing on an Illumina HiSeq 2000. To avoid cross-contamination, the mother libraries and the child libraries were prepared a month apart and sequenced in separate runs. Between about 500,000 and 2,100,000 distinct TCR beta clonotypes were identified per donor. Naive TCR beta clonotypes were estimated from low-frequency clonotypes matched to each donor's FACS-determined naive share, without sorting.

The source of this sequence is a girl aged 2 to 10 in good health. The chain couples TRBV5-1 to TRBJ1-2, and 9 junctional nucleotides match TRBD1. The material sequenced was blood. The DNA is TGCGCCAGCAGCCGGACAGGGGACGACTATGGCTACACCTTC. Translated, this is CASSRTGDDYGYTF.